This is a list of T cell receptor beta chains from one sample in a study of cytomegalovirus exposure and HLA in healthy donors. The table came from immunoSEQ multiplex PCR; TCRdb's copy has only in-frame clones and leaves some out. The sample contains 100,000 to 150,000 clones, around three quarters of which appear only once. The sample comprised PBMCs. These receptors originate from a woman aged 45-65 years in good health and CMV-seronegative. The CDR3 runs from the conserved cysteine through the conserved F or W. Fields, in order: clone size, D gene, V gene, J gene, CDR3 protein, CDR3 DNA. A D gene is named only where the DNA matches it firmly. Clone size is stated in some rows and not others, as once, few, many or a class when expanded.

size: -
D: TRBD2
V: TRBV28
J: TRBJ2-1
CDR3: CASTHMGLAGVNEQFF
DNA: TGTGCCAGCACCCACATGGGACTAGCGGGAGTTAATGAGCAGTTCTTC

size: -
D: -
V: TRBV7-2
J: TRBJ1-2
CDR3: CASSLDYNRNYGYTF
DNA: TGTGCCAGCAGCTTAGATTACAACCGAAACTATGGCTACACCTTC

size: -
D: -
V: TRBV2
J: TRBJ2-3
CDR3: CASSGQGRTDTQYF
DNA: TGTGCCAGCAGTGGTCAGGGGCGCACAGATACGCAGTATTTT

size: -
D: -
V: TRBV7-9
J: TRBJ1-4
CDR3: CASSPRFATNEKLFF
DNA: TGTGCCAGCAGCCCCCGGTTCGCAACTAATGAAAAACTGTTTTTT

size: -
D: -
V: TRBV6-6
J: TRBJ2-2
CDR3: CASSLESTNTGELFF
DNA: TGTGCCAGCAGCCTAGAAAGTACGAACACCGGGGAGCTGTTTTTT

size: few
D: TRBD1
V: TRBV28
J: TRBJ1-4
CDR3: CASSGWTGNDEKLFF
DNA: TGTGCCAGCAGTGGATGGACAGGGAACGATGAAAAACTGTTTTTT

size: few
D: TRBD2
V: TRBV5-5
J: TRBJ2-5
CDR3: CASSLSVGAGVGETQYF
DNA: TGTGCCAGCAGCTTGTCTGTAGGTGCGGGAGTTGGTGAGACCCAGTACTTC

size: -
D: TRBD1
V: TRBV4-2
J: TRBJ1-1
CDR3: CASSQARDSKTNFNTEAFF
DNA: TGTGCCAGCAGCCAAGCCAGGGACAGCAAAACGAATTTTAACACTGAAGCTTTCTTT

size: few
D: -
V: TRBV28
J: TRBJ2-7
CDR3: CASSLQGGKGYEQYF
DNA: TGTGCCAGCAGTTTACAGGGTGGTAAGGGCTACGAGCAGTACTTC

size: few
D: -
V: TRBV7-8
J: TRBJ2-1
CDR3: CASSLARAEEQFF
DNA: TGTGCCAGCAGCTTAGCGAGGGCGGAGGAGCAGTTCTTC

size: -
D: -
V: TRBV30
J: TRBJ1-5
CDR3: CAWSVGGDQPQHF
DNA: TGTGCCTGGAGTGTAGGCGGGGATCAGCCCCAGCATTTT

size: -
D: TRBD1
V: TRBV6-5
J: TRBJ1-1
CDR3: CASGNRGNTEAFF
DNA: TGTGCCAGCGGGAACAGGGGGAACACTGAAGCTTTCTTT

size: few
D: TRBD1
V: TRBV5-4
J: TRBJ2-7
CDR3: CASSPGGINEQYF
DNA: TGTGCCAGCAGCCCAGGGGGTATCAACGAGCAGTACTTC

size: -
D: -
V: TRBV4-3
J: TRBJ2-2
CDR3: CASSQVVETGELFF
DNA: TGCGCCAGCAGCCAAGTTGTAGAGACCGGGGAGCTGTTTTTT

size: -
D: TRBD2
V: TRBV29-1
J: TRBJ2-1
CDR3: CSVSGGQREQFF
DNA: TGCAGCGTGTCGGGAGGTCAACGGGAGCAGTTCTTC